This is a list of T cell receptor beta chains from one sample in a study of shared clonotypes between healthy human individuals. Only in-frame clones appear in the TCRdb table, and some are missing; sequencing was by immunoSEQ multiplex PCR. Of some 800,000 clones listed, about 92% are singletons. The source material was naive CD8+ T cells sorted from blood. The receptors derive from a young man in good health. Each CDR3 is given with its conserved first and last residue. The order of the fields is CDR3 DNA, CDR3 protein, clone size, D gene, J gene, V gene. A D gene is named only where the DNA matches it firmly. Size is stated for part of the rows, as once, few or many counts, or as a class when the clone is expanded.

TGTGCCAGTAGTATGACTAGCGGGAGTTACGATGAGCAGTTCTTC CASSMTSGSYDEQFF NA TRBD2 TRBJ2-1 TRBV19
TGTGCCAGCACTTTAGCAGTCCAGAGCACAGATACGCAGTATTTT CASTLAVQSTDTQYF NA NA TRBJ2-3 TRBV7-2
TGTGCCAGCAGGCCGGGTCCCGGCTACACCTTC CASRPGPGYTF NA NA TRBJ1-2 TRBV2
TGTGCCAGCAGCTTAACAGGGGGCGGGGACACTGAAGCTTTCTTT CASSLTGGGDTEAFF NA TRBD1 TRBJ1-1 TRBV7-9
TGTGCCAGCAGCTTGGTGGGTGGGGAGCAGTACTTC CASSLVGGEQYF NA NA TRBJ2-7 TRBV5-6
TGTGCCAGCTTCCCTTGGGGGAGTCCCGGGGAGCTGTTTTTT CASFPWGSPGELFF NA NA TRBJ2-2 TRBV5-5
TGTGCCAGCAGCCAAGATTACGAATGGACAGGGGGCTCCTACGAGCAGTACTTC CASSQDYEWTGGSYEQYF once TRBD1 TRBJ2-7 TRBV4-2
TGTGCCAGCAGCTTAGCGGTTAGCGGGGACTCAACCGGGGAGCTGTTTTTT CASSLAVSGDSTGELFF NA TRBD2 TRBJ2-2 TRBV11-2
TGTGCCAGCAGCTTAGAACCCACCGGGGAGCTGTTTTTT CASSLEPTGELFF once NA TRBJ2-2 TRBV13
TGTGCCAGCAGCTTCTTATCGGGACTAGCGGGACCCCTCAATGAGCAGTTCTTC CASSFLSGLAGPLNEQFF NA TRBD2 TRBJ2-1 TRBV7-9
TGTGCCAGCACCGGTAGCGGGAGACTCAGGACGTGGCAGTACTTC CASTGSGRLRTWQYF NA TRBD2 TRBJ2-7 TRBV28
TGCGCCAGCAGCCAAGAATCGACGGACAGCTATTACGAGCAGTACTTC CASSQESTDSYYEQYF NA NA TRBJ2-7 TRBV4-1
TGCAGCGTGAGAGACAGTGACAGGCTCGGCTACACCTTC CSVRDSDRLGYTF NA NA TRBJ1-2 TRBV29-1
TGTGCCAGCAGCGTAACTAGCTACGAGCAGTACTTC CASSVTSYEQYF NA NA TRBJ2-7 TRBV7-8
TGTGCCAGCAGCTTAGAAGGGCTTGGGATCAATGAGCAGTTCTTC CASSLEGLGINEQFF NA NA TRBJ2-1 TRBV7-6